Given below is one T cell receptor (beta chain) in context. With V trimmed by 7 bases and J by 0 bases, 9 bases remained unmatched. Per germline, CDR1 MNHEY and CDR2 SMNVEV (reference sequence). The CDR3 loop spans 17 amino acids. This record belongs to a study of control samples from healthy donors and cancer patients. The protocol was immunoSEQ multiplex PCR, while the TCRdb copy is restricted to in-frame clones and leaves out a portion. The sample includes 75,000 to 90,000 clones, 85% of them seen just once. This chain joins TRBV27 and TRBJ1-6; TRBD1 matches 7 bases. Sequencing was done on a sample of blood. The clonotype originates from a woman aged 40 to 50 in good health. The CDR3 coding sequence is TGTGCCAGCATGCGACGGACAGGTCGCTCCTATAATTCACCCCTCCACTTT. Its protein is CASMRRTGRSYNSPLHF.